Given below is one TCR beta chain in context. The CDR3 totals 15 residues. Germline trimming cut 1 base from V and 1 base from J; bases unmatched to any gene: 2. Germline V gene data show CDR1 as SGHNT and CDR2 as YYREEE (reference sequence). The sample comes from a study of blood T cell repertoires in COVID-19. On the study more broadly: The United States, Italy and Spain were the sources of the acute and convalescent COVID-19 samples.

Per the authors' pipeline: Reference gene primer amplification in the assay estimated nucleated cell counts. Only in-frame clones appear in the TCRdb table, and some are missing; sequencing was by immunoSEQ multiplex PCR. V and J calls and clone size come straight from that table; D and trimming were deduced from the DNA. This sample has about half a million clones, with 80% to 90% found just once. This receptor was identified in a man in his late teens or twenties with COVID-19, enrolled during active disease. The sequenced sample consisted of peripheral blood. The chain has TRBV5-4 and TRBJ2-3; 8 bases are a match to TRBD2. The DNA for the CDR3 is TGTGCCAGCAGCTTGAGTAGCGGGGGCACAGATACGCAGTATTTT. Translating gives CASSLSSGGTDTQYF.